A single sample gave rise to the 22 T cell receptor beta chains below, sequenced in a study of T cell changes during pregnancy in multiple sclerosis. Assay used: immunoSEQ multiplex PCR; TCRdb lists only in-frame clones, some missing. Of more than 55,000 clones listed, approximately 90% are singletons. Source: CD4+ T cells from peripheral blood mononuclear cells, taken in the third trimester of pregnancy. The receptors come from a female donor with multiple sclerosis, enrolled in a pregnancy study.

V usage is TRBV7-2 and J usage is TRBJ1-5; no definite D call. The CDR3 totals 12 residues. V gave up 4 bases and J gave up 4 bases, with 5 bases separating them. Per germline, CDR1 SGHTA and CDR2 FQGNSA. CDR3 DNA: TGTGCCAGCAGCTCCTTTAATCAGCCCCAGCATTTT. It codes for CASSSFNQPQHF.

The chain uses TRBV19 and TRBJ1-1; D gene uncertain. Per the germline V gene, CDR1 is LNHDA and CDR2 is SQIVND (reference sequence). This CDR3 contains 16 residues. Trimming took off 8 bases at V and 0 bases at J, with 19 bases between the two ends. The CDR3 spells CASQSKTALMNTEAFF. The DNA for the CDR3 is TGTGCCAGTCAAAGTAAAACAGCTTTGATGAACACTGAAGCTTTCTTT.

Here the CDR3 reads CASSESVGLGTEAFF. DNA for the CDR3: TGTGCCAGCAGTGAATCTGTGGGGCTGGGCACTGAAGCTTTCTTT. The rearrangement links TRBV6-1 to TRBJ1-1; the D gene is possibly TRBD1 (5 bases). Trimming pared 2 bases from V and 4 bases from J, leaving 14 bases between. This CDR3 region has 15 residues. Germline-derived CDR1 and CDR2 are MNHNS and SASEGT.

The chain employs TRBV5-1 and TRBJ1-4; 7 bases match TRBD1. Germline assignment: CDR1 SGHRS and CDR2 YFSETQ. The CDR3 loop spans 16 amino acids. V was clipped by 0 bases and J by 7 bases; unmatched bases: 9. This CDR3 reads CASSLADRARGEKLFF. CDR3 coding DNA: TGCGCCAGCAGCTTGGCTGACAGGGCGAGGGGTGAAAAACTGTTTTTT.

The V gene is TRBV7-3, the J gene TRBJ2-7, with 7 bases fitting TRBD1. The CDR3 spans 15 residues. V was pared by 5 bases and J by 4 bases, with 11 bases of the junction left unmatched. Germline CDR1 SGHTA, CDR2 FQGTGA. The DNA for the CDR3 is TGTGCCAGCAGCGCGGACAGGTTCGGTATATACGAGCAGTACTTC. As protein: CASSADRFGIYEQYF.

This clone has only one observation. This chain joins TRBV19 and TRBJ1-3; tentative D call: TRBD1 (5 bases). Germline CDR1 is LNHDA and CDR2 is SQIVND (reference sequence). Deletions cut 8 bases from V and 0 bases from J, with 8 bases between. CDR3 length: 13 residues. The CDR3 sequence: CASRRDSGNTIYF. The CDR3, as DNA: TGTGCCAGTCGCAGGGACTCTGGAAACACCATATATTTT. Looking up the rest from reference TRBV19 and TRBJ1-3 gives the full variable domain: DGGITQSPKYLFRKEGQNVTLSCEQNLNHDAMYWYRQDPGQGLRLIYYSQIVNDFQKGDIAEGYSVSREKKESFPLTVTSAQKNPTAFYLCASRRDSGNTIYFGEGSWLTVV.

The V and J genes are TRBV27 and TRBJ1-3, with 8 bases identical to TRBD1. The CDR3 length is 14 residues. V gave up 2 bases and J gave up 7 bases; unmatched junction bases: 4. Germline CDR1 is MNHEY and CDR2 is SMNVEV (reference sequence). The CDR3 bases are TGTGCCAGCAGTTTAAGGGGGACAGGCAACACCATATATTTT. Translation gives CASSLRGTGNTIYF.

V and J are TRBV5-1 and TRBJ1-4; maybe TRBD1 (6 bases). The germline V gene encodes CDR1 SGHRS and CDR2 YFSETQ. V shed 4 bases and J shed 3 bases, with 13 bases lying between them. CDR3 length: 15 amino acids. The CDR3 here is CASSPTGTSNEKLFF. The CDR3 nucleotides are TGCGCCAGCAGCCCCACCGGGACATCTAATGAAAAACTGTTTTTT.

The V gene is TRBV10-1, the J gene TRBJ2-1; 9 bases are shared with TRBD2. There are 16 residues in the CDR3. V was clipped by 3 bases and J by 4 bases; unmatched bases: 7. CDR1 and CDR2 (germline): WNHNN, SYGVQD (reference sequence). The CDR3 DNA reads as TGCGCCAGCAGTGAAACTCTAGCGGGAAAGTACAATGAGCAGTTCTTC. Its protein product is CASSETLAGKYNEQFF.

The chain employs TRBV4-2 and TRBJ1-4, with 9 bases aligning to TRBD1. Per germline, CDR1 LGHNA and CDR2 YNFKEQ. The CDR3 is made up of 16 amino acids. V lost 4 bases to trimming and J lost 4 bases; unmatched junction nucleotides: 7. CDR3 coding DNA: TGTGCCAGCAGCCTCTTACAGGGGGCAGGTAATGAAAAACTGTTTTTT. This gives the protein CASSLLQGAGNEKLFF.

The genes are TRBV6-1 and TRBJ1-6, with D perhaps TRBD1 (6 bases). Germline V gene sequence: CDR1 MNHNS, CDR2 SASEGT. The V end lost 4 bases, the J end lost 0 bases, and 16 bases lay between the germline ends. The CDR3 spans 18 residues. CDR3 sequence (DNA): TGTGCCAGCAGTGGAGGGGGACGGAGGAGCTCCTATAATTCACCCCTCCACTTT. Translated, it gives CASSGGGRRSSYNSPLHF.

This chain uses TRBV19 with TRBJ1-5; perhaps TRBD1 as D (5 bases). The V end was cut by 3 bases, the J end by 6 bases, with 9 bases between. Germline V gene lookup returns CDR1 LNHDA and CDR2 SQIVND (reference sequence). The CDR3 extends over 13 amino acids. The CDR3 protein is CASSIREGQPQHF. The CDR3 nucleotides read TGTGCCAGTAGTATCAGGGAGGGTCAGCCCCAGCATTTT. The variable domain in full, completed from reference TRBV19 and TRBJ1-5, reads DGGITQSPKYLFRKEGQNVTLSCEQNLNHDAMYWYRQDPGQGLRLIYYSQIVNDFQKGDIAEGYSVSREKKESFPLTVTSAQKNPTAFYLCASSIREGQPQHFGDGTRLSIL.

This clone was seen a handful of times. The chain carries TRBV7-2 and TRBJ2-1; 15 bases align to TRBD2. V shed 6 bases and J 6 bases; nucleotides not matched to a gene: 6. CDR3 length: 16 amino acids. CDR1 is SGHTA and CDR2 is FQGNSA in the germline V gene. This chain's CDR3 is CASSFGLAGGINEQFF. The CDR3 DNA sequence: TGTGCCAGCAGTTTTGGACTAGCGGGGGGGATCAATGAGCAGTTCTTC.

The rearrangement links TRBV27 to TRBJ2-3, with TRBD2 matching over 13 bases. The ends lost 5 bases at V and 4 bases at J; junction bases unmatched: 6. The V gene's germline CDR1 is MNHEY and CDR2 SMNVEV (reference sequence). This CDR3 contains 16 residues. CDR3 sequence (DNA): TGTGCCAGCAGTCCCGGACTAGCGGGGGTTTCAGATACGCAGTATTTT. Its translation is CASSPGLAGVSDTQYF.

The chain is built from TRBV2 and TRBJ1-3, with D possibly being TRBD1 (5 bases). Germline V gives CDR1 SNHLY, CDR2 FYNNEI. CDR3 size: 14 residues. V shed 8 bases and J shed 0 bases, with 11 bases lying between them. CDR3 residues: CASRGDLSGNTIYF. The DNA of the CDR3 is TGTGCCAGCCGCGGGGACCTCTCTGGAAACACCATATATTTT.

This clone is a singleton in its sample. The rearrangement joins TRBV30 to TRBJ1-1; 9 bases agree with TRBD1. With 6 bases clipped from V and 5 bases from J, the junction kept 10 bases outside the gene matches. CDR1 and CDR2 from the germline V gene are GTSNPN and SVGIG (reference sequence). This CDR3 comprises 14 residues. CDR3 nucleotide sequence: TGTGCCTGTGTAATCGAGACAGGGGGGACTGAAGCTTTCTTT. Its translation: CACVIETGGTEAFF.

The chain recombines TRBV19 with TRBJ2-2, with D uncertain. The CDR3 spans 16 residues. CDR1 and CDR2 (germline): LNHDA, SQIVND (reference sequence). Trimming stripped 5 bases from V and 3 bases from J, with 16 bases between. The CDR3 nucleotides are TGTGCCAGTAGTCACAGCCTACTGGTGTACACCGGGGAGCTGTTTTTT. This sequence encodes CASSHSLLVYTGELFF.

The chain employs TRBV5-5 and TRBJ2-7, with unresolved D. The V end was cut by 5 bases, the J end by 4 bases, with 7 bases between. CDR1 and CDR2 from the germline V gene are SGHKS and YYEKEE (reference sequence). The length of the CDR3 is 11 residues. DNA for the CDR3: TGTGCCAGCAGTTACTTGTACGAGCAGTACTTC. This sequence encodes CASSYLYEQYF. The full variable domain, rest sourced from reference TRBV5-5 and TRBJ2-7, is DAGVTQSPTHLIKTRGQQVTLRCSPISGHKSVSWYQQVLGQGPQFIFQYYEKEERGRGNFPDRFSARQFPNYSSELNVNALLLGDSALYLCASSYLYEQYFGPGTRLTVT.

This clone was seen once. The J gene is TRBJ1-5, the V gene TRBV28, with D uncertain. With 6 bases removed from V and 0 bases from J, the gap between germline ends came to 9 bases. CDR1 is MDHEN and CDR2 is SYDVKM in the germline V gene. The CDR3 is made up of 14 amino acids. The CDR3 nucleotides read TGTGCCAGCAGCCCCAGTTATAGCAATCAGCCCCAGCATTTT. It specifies CASSPSYSNQPQHF.

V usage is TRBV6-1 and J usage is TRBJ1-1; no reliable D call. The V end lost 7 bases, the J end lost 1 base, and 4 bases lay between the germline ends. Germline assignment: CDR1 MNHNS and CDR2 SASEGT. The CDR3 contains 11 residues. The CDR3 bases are TGTGCCAGCAAGCAGAACACTGAAGCTTTCTTT. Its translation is CASKQNTEAFF.

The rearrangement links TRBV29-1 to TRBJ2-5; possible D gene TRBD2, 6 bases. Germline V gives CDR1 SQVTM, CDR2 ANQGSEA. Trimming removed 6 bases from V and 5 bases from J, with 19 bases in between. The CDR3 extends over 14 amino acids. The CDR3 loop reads CSVEPLAFDETQYF. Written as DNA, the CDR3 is TGCAGCGTGGAGCCTCTAGCGTTTGACGAGACCCAGTACTTC.

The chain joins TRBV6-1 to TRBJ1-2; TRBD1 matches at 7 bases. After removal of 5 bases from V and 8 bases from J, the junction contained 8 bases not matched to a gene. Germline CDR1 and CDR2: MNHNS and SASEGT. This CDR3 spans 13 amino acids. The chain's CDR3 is CASSRQGLRGYTF. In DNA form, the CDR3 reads TGTGCCAGCAGTCGACAGGGCTTACGCGGCTACACCTTC.